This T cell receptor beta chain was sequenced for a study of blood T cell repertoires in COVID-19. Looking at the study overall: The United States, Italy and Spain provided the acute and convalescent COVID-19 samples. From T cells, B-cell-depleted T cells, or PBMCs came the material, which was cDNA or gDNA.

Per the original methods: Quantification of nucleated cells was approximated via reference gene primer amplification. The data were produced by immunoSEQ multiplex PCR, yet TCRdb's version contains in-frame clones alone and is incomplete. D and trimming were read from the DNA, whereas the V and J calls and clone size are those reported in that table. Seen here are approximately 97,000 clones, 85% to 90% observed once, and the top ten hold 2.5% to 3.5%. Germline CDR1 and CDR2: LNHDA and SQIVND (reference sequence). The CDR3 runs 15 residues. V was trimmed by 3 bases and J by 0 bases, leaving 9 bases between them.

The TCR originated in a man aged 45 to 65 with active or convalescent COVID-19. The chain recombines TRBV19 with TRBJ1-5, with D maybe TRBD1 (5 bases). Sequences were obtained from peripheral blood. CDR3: CASSIRDYSNQPQHF. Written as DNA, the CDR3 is TGTGCCAGTAGTATCAGGGACTATAGCAATCAGCCCCAGCATTTT.